A selection of T cell receptor beta chains follows, all from one sample in a study of Graves' ophthalmopathy and Graves' hyperthyroidism. One entry per CDR3 protein results from TCRdb running MiXCR on the multiplex PCR reads. The sample has over 650,000 distinct CDR3 sequences, over 40% seen once. Sequencing was carried out using peripheral blood. These receptors all stem from an adult man with Graves' ophthalmopathy. Both conserved end residues are part of each CDR3. Fields, in order: J gene, D gene, CDR3 length, V gene, clone size, CDR3 protein, CDR3 DNA. D genes are given only for firm matches. Not every row has a clone size; where given, it reads once, few, many or a size class.

TRBJ2-5	.	14	TRBV5-1	many	CASSLGDGQETQYF	TGCGCCAGCAGCTTGGGGGACGGTCAAGAGACCCAGTACTTC
TRBJ2-3	.	14	TRBV11-3	.	CASSLGGSTDTQYF	TGTGCCAGCAGCTTAGGCGGGAGCACAGATACGCAGTATTTT
TRBJ2-5	TRBD1	14	TRBV7-2	few	CASSGTGSWETQYF	TGTGCCAGCAGCGGGACAGGGAGTTGGGAGACCCAGTACTTC
TRBJ2-7	.	14	TRBV7-9	few	CASSQGTTRHEQYF	TGCGCCAGCAGCCAGGGGACCACCCGCCACGAGCAGTACTTC
TRBJ1-5	TRBD1	17	TRBV7-2	few	CASSPDEGQGYSAPQHF	TGTGCCAGCAGCCCGGACGAGGGACAGGGCTACTCTGCGCCCCAGCATTTT
TRBJ2-2	.	16	TRBV7-9	.	CASSRLGGVNTGELFF	TGTGCCAGCAGCCGTCTCGGGGGTGTCAACACCGGGGAGCTGTTTTTT
TRBJ1-4	TRBD1	14	TRBV7-9	many	CASRSGTGLEKLFF	TGTGCCAGCAGGTCCGGGACAGGGTTGGAAAAACTGTTTTTT
TRBJ1-1	.	15	TRBV4-2	few	CASSKNGGGVTEAFF	TGTGCCAGCAGTAAAAACGGTGGAGGGGTCACTGAAGCTTTCTTT
TRBJ2-3	.	15	TRBV20-1	.	CSARDPRVGTDTQYF	TGCAGTGCTAGAGATCCCAGGGTGGGGACAGATACGCAGTATTTT
TRBJ1-2	TRBD1	15	TRBV7-2	many	CASSWGDRKRGGYTF	TGTGCCAGCAGCTGGGGGGACAGGAAGCGGGGTGGCTACACCTTC
TRBJ2-7	.	13	TRBV12-3/TRBV12-4	.	CASSESFIYEQYF	TGTGCCAGCAGTGAATCCTTTATTTACGAGCAGTACTTC
TRBJ1-2	TRBD1	15	TRBV19	many	CASSIWDRGFYGYTF	TGTGCCAGTAGTATATGGGACAGGGGATTCTATGGCTACACCTTC
TRBJ2-7	.	14	TRBV16	many	CASSQSGDGYEQYF	TGTGCCAGCAGCCAATCGGGAGATGGGTACGAGCAGTACTTC
TRBJ1-5	.	14	TRBV10-3	.	CASSPQQSNQPQHF	TGTGCCAGCTCACCCCAACAGTCCAATCAGCCCCAGCATTTT
TRBJ2-7	TRBD1	13	TRBV14	many	CASGDRGLYEQYF	TGTGCCAGCGGCGACAGGGGCCTCTACGAGCAGTACTTC
TRBJ1-1	.	15	TRBV4-1	many	CASSQVSGLNTEAFF	TGCGCCAGCAGCCAAGTCTCCGGTTTGAACACTGAAGCTTTCTTT
TRBJ1-6	TRBD1	14	TRBV27	many	CASSIQGRNSPLHF	TGTGCCAGCAGTATACAGGGGCGTAATTCACCCCTCCACTTT
TRBJ2-2	.	15	TRBV7-2	few	CASREDTVRDGELFF	TGTGCCAGCAGGGAGGATACAGTTCGTGACGGGGAGCTGTTTTTT
TRBJ2-5	TRBD2	17	TRBV10-3	.	CAISESTLAGGVETQYF	TGTGCCATCAGTGAGTCGACTCTAGCGGGAGGCGTGGAGACCCAGTACTTC
TRBJ2-5	TRBD1	15	TRBV12-3/TRBV12-4	many	CASSISDRAGKTQYF	TGTGCCAGCAGTATCTCGGACAGGGCTGGAAAGACCCAGTACTTC
TRBJ1-1	.	11	TRBV7-9	.	CASSLRAEAFF	TGTGCCAGCAGCCTCCGGGCCGAAGCTTTCTTT
TRBJ1-5	TRBD1	13	TRBV20-1	many	CSAVQGGNQPQHF	TGCAGTGCCGTACAGGGGGGCAATCAGCCCCAGCATTTT
TRBJ2-2	.	15	TRBV6-5	.	CASSYSTGLTGELFF	TGTGCCAGCAGTTACTCCACAGGGCTCACCGGGGAGCTGTTTTTT
TRBJ2-2	.	15	TRBV7-9	.	CASSHGWGSTGELFF	TGTGCCAGCAGCCATGGGTGGGGGAGCACCGGGGAGCTGTTTTTT
TRBJ1-6	.	14	TRBV7-9	.	CVSSLGEFNSPLHF	TGTGTCAGCAGCTTGGGGGAGTTCAACTCACCCCTCCACTTT
TRBJ1-1	TRBD1	14	TRBV2	many	CATRQGPRNTEAFF	TGTGCCACCCGACAGGGACCTCGGAACACTGAAGCTTTCTTT
TRBJ2-7	.	18	TRBV11-2	.	CAVRDIIARGWGSYEQYF	TGTGCCGTCCGGGACATAATTGCTAGAGGGTGGGGCTCCTACGAGCAGTACTTC
TRBJ1-2	TRBD1	12	TRBV29-1	once	CSVPTGTGGLSF	TGCAGCGTCCCGACGGGGACAGGGGGCTTGTCCTTC
TRBJ1-5	.	14	TRBV3-1	.	CASSPGQLNQPQHF	TGTGCCAGCAGCCCAGGCCAGCTCAATCAGCCCCAGCATTTT
TRBJ1-5	.	14	TRBV12-3/TRBV12-4	many	CASSLQDSNQPQHF	TGTGCCAGCAGTTTACAGGATAGCAATCAGCCCCAGCATTTT
TRBJ1-1	.	13	TRBV3-1	few	CASSQAGTGLAFF	TGTGCCAGCAGCCAAGCTGGCACAGGGCTGGCTTTCTTT
TRBJ1-4	.	14	TRBV20-1	many	CSASGVGTNEKLFF	TGCAGTGCTAGTGGGGTGGGTACTAATGAAAAACTGTTTTTT
TRBJ2-7	.	14	TRBV7-6	.	CASSSRGGVAGQYF	TGTGCCAGCAGCTCGAGGGGGGGGGTCGCGGGGCAGTACTTC